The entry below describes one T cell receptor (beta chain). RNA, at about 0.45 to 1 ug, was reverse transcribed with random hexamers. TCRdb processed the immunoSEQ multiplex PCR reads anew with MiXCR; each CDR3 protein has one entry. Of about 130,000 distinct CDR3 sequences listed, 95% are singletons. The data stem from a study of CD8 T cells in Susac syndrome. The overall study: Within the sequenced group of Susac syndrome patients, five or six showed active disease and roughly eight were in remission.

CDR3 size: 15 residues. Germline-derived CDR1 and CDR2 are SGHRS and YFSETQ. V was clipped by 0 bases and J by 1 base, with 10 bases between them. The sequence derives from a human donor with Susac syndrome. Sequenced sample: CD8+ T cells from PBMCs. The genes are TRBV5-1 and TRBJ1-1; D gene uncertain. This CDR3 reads CASSLAGSENTEAFF. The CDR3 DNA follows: TGCGCCAGCAGCTTGGCCGGGTCTGAGAACACTGAAGCTTTCTTT.